These 15 T cell receptor beta chains originate from one sample sequenced in a study of cytomegalovirus exposure and HLA in healthy donors. PCR primers comprised 60 Vbeta and 13 Jbeta primers. Here immunoSEQ multiplex PCR was the method, and the copy in TCRdb shows in-frame clones only, minus some. The top ten clones hold roughly 3% of a sample with about 120,000 clones, roughly 82% of them seen once. The specimen sequenced was PBMCs. The receptors originated from a woman aged 40 to 55 in good health and CMV-seropositive.

The chain carries TRBV19 and TRBJ2-1; 11 bases are a match to TRBD2. J was trimmed by 7 bases and V by 3 bases; bases with no gene match: 5. This CDR3 comprises 15 residues. Germline V gene sequence: CDR1 LNHDA, CDR2 SQIVND (reference sequence). The CDR3 DNA reads as TGTGCCAGTAGTATCGTTAGCGGGAGGGGGAATGAGCAGTTCTTC. This gives the protein CASSIVSGRGNEQFF.

CDR3 residues: CSVGGVATNEKLFF. The CDR3 DNA follows: TGCAGCGTTGGAGGAGTTGCAACTAATGAAAAACTGTTTTTT. The J gene is TRBJ1-4, the V gene TRBV29-1; D gene ambiguous. The V end was cut by 4 bases, the J end by 0 bases, with 9 bases between. Germline CDR1 SQVTM, CDR2 ANQGSEA. CDR3 length equals 14 residues.

This clone occurred once. The chain carries TRBV4-3 and TRBJ2-5; possibly TRBD1 for D (5 bases). V was cut by 6 bases and J by 4 bases, with 18 bases left in between. Germline V gives CDR1 LGHNA, CDR2 YSLEER. The CDR3 spans 15 residues. CDR3 amino acids: CASSSQALGAETQYF. The CDR3 DNA reads as TGCGCCAGCAGTAGCCAGGCTCTAGGGGCAGAGACCCAGTACTTC.

The chain couples TRBV7-6 to TRBJ2-3, with 10 bases matching TRBD2. CDR1 is SGHVS, CDR2 FNYEAQ, per germline. V shed 3 bases, J shed 0 bases, and the junction held 6 bases outside the gene matches. The CDR3 totals 17 residues. This chain's CDR3 is CASSLLAGAESTDTQYF. In DNA, the CDR3 is TGTGCCAGCAGCTTGCTAGCGGGAGCTGAAAGCACAGATACGCAGTATTTT.

The chain uses TRBV5-5 and TRBJ2-7; 10 bases fit TRBD2. Per germline, CDR1 SGHKS and CDR2 YYEKEE (reference sequence). This CDR3 is 15 amino acids long. Trimming took 4 bases from V and 2 from J; bases not matched to a gene: 6. CDR3 coding DNA: TGTGCCAGCAGCACCGGGACTAGCGTGGCCTACGAGCAGTACTTC. Residues: CASSTGTSVAYEQYF.

This clone was detected only a few times. J is TRBJ2-7 and V is TRBV29-1; D is possibly TRBD2 (5 bases). Germline V CDR1 and CDR2: SQVTM, ANQGSEA. The V end was cut by 4 bases, the J end by 0 bases, with 13 bases between. The CDR3 extends over 14 amino acids. In DNA, the CDR3 is TGCAGCGTTGCCGGGATTACGGGCTCCTACGAGCAGTACTTC. Translation gives CSVAGITGSYEQYF.

The chain has TRBV29-1 and TRBJ1-2; D not certain. The ends were cut back, 1 base at V and 4 bases at J, with 10 bases in the middle. The CDR3 is made up of 13 amino acids. CDR1 is SQVTM and CDR2 is ANQGSEA in the germline V gene. In DNA form, the CDR3 reads TGCAGCGTTGAAGGGAGGGAGCGCTATGGCTACACCTTC. This translates into CSVEGRERYGYTF.

V gene TRBV5-4 combines with J gene TRBJ2-5; no reliable D call. The ends were cut back, 1 base at V and 2 bases at J, with 6 bases in the middle. CDR3 size: 13 residues. Germline values: CDR1 SGHNT, CDR2 YYREEE (reference sequence). The CDR3 sequence: CASSLTEQETQYF. The CDR3 coding sequence is TGTGCCAGCAGCTTGACAGAACAAGAGACCCAGTACTTC. Using reference TRBV5-4 and TRBJ2-5 for the parts outside the CDR3, the full variable domain is ETGVTQSPTHLIKTRGQQVTLRCSSQSGHNTVSWYQQALGQGPQFIFQYYREEENGRGNFPPRFSGLQFPNYSSELNVNALELDDSALYLCASSLTEQETQYFGPGTRLLVL.

The chain joins TRBV7-9 to TRBJ1-2, with D possibly being TRBD1 (5 bases). This CDR3 has 14 residues. Germline V gene sequence: CDR1 SEHNR, CDR2 FQNEAQ (reference sequence). Trimming removed 5 bases at V and 4 bases at J, with 14 bases between. CDR3 sequence reads: CASSPALGGYGYTF. CDR3 DNA: TGTGCCAGCAGCCCTGCGTTGGGGGGCTATGGCTACACCTTC.

The chain couples TRBV6-5 to TRBJ2-1, with 9 bases identical to TRBD1. V shed 2 bases, J shed 8 bases, and the junction held 10 bases outside the gene matches. CDR1 and CDR2 (germline): MNHEY, SVGAGI. This CDR3 has 16 amino acids. The CDR3, as DNA: TGTGCCAGCAGTTACCGACAGGGGGGTGTCGTGGATGAGCAGTTCTTC. Translated: CASSYRQGGVVDEQFF.

The rearrangement joins TRBV7-2 to TRBJ2-5, with 7 bases lining up with TRBD1. The CDR3 length is 13 residues. V trimming: 5 bases; J trimming: 2 bases; junction bases outside the gene matches: 2. CDR1 is SGHTA, CDR2 FQGNSA, per germline. CDR3 bases: TGTGCCAGCAGCCCGGACAGGCAAGAGACCCAGTACTTC. Amino acid sequence: CASSPDRQETQYF.

The CDR3 here is CASSLVDTLHSGNTIYF. DNA of the CDR3: TGCGCCAGCAGCTTGGTGGACACTTTACACTCTGGAAACACCATATATTTT. V is TRBV5-1 and J is TRBJ1-3; a possible D gene is TRBD1 (5 bases). The CDR3 consists of 17 residues. V lost 0 bases and J lost 0, with 13 bases in between. CDR1 is SGHRS and CDR2 is YFSETQ in the germline V gene.

This clone was detected once. The chain has TRBV30 and TRBJ1-4; no clear D. CDR3 length: 14 residues. In germline, CDR1 is GTSNPN, CDR2 SVGIG (reference sequence). V lost 2 bases and J 3 bases, leaving 10 bases between the germline ends. The DNA for the CDR3 is TGTGCCTGGAGTTTAAGGAGGGCTAATGAAAAACTGTTTTTT. This sequence encodes CAWSLRRANEKLFF.

This chain links TRBV7-3 with TRBJ2-1; 7 bases align to TRBD2. The V gene's germline CDR1 is SGHTA and CDR2 FQGTGA. V was clipped by 1 base and J by 0 bases; unmatched bases: 0. The CDR3 contains 15 residues. CDR3 sequence reads: CASSLSGSSYNEQFF. CDR3 DNA sequence: TGTGCCAGCAGCTTAAGCGGGAGCTCCTACAATGAGCAGTTCTTC.

CDR3 sequence (DNA): TGTGCCAGCAGCCCAAGGGACAACTCCTACGAGCAGTACTTC. Its protein is CASSPRDNSYEQYF. V and J are TRBV7-9 and TRBJ2-7; perhaps TRBD1 as D (6 bases). V gave up 5 bases and J gave up 0 bases, with 11 bases separating them. The length of the CDR3 is 14 residues. Germline CDR1 SEHNR, CDR2 FQNEAQ (reference sequence). The full variable domain, rest sourced from reference TRBV7-9 and TRBJ2-7, is DTGVSQNPRHKITKRGQNVTFRCDPISEHNRLYWYRQTLGQGPEFLTYFQNEAQLEKSRLLSDRFSAERPKGSFSTLEIQRTEQGDSAMYLCASSPRDNSYEQYFGPGTRLTVT.